This TCR beta chain is from a study of blood T cell repertoires in COVID-19. The protocol was immunoSEQ multiplex PCR, while the TCRdb copy is restricted to in-frame clones and leaves out a portion. Of some 120,000 clones detected, roughly 79% appear once; the ten largest clones hold roughly 20%. This clone appeared once. This receptor was taken from a man older than 75 with acute or convalescent COVID-19. Sequences were obtained from peripheral blood.

Written as DNA, the CDR3 is TGCAGTGCTAGTCCAGGGATCAATTTCAATCAGCCCCAGCATTTT. This translates into CSASPGINFNQPQHF. The gene calls are TRBV20-1 and TRBJ1-5; D might be TRBD1 (5 bases). Germline V gene lookup returns CDR1 DFQATT and CDR2 SNEGSKA (reference sequence). The CDR3 covers 15 residues. V was shortened by 3 bases and J by 3 bases, with 15 bases between the two germline ends.